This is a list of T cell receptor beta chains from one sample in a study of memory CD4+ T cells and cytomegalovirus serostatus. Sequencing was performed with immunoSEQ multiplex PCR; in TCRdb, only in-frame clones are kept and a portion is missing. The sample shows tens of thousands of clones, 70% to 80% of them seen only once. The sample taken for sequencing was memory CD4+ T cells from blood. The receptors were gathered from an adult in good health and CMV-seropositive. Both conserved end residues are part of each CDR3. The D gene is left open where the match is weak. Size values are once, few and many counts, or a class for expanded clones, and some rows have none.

DNA: TGTGCCACCACTAACCCTACGGGGCAGTACTTC
CDR3: CATTNPTGQYF
length: 11
J: TRBJ2-7
size: NA
V: TRBV28
D: NA

DNA: TGTGCCAGTAGTATCGCCCGGGACTCTAATGAAAAACTGTTTTTT
CDR3: CASSIARDSNEKLFF
length: 15
J: TRBJ1-4
size: once
V: TRBV19
D: NA

DNA: TGTGCCAGCAGTGAATTTGGGGGGTTCCAGACCCAGTACTTC
CDR3: CASSEFGGFQTQYF
length: 14
J: TRBJ2-5
size: NA
V: TRBV25-1
D: NA

DNA: TGTGCCAGCAGCCAAGTAATAGCGGGACACAATGAGCAGTTCTTC
CDR3: CASSQVIAGHNEQFF
length: 15
J: TRBJ2-1
size: NA
V: TRBV14
D: TRBD2

DNA: TGTGCCAGCAGCTTAGGGACAGGGGACCCCGACGAGCAGTACTTC
CDR3: CASSLGTGDPDEQYF
length: 15
J: TRBJ2-7
size: NA
V: TRBV11-2
D: TRBD1

DNA: TGCAGCGCCGGGACTAGCGGGAGTTACAATGAGCAGTTCTTC
CDR3: CSAGTSGSYNEQFF
length: 14
J: TRBJ2-1
size: NA
V: TRBV29-1
D: TRBD2

DNA: TGCGCCAGCAGCCAAGGAGGCCTAGCGGGAGTAGGTACCGGGGAGCTGTTTTTT
CDR3: CASSQGGLAGVGTGELFF
length: 18
J: TRBJ2-2
size: NA
V: TRBV4-1
D: TRBD2

DNA: TGTGCCAGCTTGAGGGACGTTGGAAGGACCCAGTACTTC
CDR3: CASLRDVGRTQYF
length: 13
J: TRBJ2-5
size: NA
V: TRBV2
D: NA

DNA: TGCAGCGTTCGGGAGACTGGGGCCAACGTCCTGACTTTC
CDR3: CSVRETGANVLTF
length: 13
J: TRBJ2-6
size: NA
V: TRBV29-1
D: NA

DNA: TGTGCCAGCAGTTTAATGGGGGGGGCCTACGAGCAGTACTTC
CDR3: CASSLMGGAYEQYF
length: 14
J: TRBJ2-7
size: NA
V: TRBV27
D: TRBD2

DNA: TGTGCCAGCAGTTATCGCCGGGGCGGAGCCTACGAGCAGTACTTC
CDR3: CASSYRRGGAYEQYF
length: 15
J: TRBJ2-7
size: NA
V: TRBV6-5
D: NA

DNA: TGTGCCAGCAGTGAATTTGGGGAGAAATTGGATGGCTACACCTTC
CDR3: CASSEFGEKLDGYTF
length: 15
J: TRBJ1-2
size: NA
V: TRBV25-1
D: NA

DNA: TGCAGCGTTGTGGCAATGGGGCGCTGGAGCTCCTACAATGAGCAGTTCTTC
CDR3: CSVVAMGRWSSYNEQFF
length: 17
J: TRBJ2-1
size: NA
V: TRBV29-1
D: NA

DNA: TGTGCCAGCAGCTCAATAGCGGGAGGGCCCGGCACAGATACGCAGTATTTT
CDR3: CASSSIAGGPGTDTQYF
length: 17
J: TRBJ2-3
size: many
V: TRBV5-6
D: TRBD2

DNA: TGTGCCAGCAGCTTGGATATGGGACTAGCGGTAGATACGCAGTATTTT
CDR3: CASSLDMGLAVDTQYF
length: 16
J: TRBJ2-3
size: NA
V: TRBV5-6
D: TRBD2

DNA: TGTGCCAGCAGCCAGGCTAGCGGGAGCTCCTACGAGCAGTACTTC
CDR3: CASSQASGSSYEQYF
length: 15
J: TRBJ2-7
size: NA
V: TRBV4-2
D: TRBD2

DNA: TGTGCCAGCAGGGAGGACAGGGGGGAAGAAAAACTGTTTTTT
CDR3: CASREDRGEEKLFF
length: 14
J: TRBJ1-4
size: many
V: TRBV2
D: TRBD1

DNA: TGTGCCAGCAGTGCCCCGCACGGTTCGAACACTGAAGCTTTCTTT
CDR3: CASSAPHGSNTEAFF
length: 15
J: TRBJ1-1
size: NA
V: TRBV6-1
D: NA